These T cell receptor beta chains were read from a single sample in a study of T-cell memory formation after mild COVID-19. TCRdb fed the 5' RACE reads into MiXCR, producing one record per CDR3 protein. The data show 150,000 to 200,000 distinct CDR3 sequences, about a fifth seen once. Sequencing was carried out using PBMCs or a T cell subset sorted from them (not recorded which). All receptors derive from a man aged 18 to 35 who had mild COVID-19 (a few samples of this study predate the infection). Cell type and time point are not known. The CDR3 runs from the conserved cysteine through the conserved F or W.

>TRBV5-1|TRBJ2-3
CASSLGQGADTQYF
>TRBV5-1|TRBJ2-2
CASSLEGATGELFF
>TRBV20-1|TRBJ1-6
CSAQSSYNSPLHF
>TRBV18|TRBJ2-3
CASSPQVSTDTQYF
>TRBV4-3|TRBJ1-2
CASSQDRGPGYTF
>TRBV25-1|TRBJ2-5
CASSEYPQGLGETQYF
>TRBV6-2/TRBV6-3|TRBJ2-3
CASSSLPAGATTDTQYF
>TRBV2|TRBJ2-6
CAGGQGATGANVLTF
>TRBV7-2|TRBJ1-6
CASSPRGARSPLHF
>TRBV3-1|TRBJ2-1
CASSPRYNEQFF
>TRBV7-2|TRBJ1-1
CASSQLGQGGAEAFF
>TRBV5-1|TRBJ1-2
CASSLAGFYGYTF
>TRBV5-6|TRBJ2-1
CASSLVGQVNEQFF
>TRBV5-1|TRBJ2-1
CASSLKDLGRTRTRNEQFF
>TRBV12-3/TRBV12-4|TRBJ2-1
CASSSSGGYNEQFF